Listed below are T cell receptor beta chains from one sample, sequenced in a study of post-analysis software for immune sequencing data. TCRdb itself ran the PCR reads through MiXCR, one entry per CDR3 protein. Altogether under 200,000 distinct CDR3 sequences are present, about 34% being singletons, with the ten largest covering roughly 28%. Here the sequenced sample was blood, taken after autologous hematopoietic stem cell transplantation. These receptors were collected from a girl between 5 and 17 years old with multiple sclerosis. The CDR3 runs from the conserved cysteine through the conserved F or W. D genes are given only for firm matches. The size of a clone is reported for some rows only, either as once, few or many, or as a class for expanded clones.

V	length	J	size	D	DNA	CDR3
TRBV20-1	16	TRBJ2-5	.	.	TGCAGTGCTACCGCGGGGGCAGCGGGTCCCCAAGAGACCCAGTACTTC	CSATAGAAGPQETQYF
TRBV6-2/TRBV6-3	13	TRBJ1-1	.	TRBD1	TGTGCCAGCAGGGCCGGGACAGAAAAGGAAGCTTTCTTT	CASRAGTEKEAFF
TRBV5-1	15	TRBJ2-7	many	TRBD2	TGCGCCAGCAGCGAGTTAGCGGGAGTGGGTAACGAGCAGTACTTC	CASSELAGVGNEQYF
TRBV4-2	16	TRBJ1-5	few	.	TGTGCCAGCAGCCAAGAGGGGGGCTTCAGCAATCAGCCCCAGCATTTT	CASSQEGGFSNQPQHF
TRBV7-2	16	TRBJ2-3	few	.	TGTGCCAGCAGCTTACCAGCGACAGTTAGCACAGATACGCAGTATTTT	CASSLPATVSTDTQYF
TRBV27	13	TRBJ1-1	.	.	TGTGCCAGCAGTTTTACAAAAGCTTCTGAAGCTTTCTTT	CASSFTKASEAFF
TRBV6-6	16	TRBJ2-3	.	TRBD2	TGTGCCAGCAGTTACCTAGCGGGAGGGGGGGTCGATACGCAGTATTTT	CASSYLAGGGVDTQYF
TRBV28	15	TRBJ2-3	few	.	TGTGCCAGCAGTTTAATGAGCATAAGCACAGATACGCAGTATTTT	CASSLMSISTDTQYF
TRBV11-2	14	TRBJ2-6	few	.	TGTGCCAGCAGCGCGAGCTCTGGGGCCAACGTCCTGACTTTC	CASSASSGANVLTF
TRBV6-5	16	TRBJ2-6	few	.	TGTGCCAGCGCGCCAGGGGAGGCCTCTGGGGCCAACGTCCTGACTTTC	CASAPGEASGANVLTF
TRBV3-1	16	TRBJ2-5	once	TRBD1	TGTGCCAGCAGCCAAGGTCCCGGGACAGGAGGTTACAAGCAGTACTTC	CASSQGPGTGGYKQYF
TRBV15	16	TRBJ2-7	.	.	TGTGCCACCAGTAGAGATGGAGGGGGGACGGGTTACGAGCAGTACTTC	CATSRDGGGTGYEQYF
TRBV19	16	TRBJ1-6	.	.	TGTGCCAGTACCGGGACACCGAGCTCCTATAATTCACCCCTCCACTTT	CASTGTPSSYNSPLHF